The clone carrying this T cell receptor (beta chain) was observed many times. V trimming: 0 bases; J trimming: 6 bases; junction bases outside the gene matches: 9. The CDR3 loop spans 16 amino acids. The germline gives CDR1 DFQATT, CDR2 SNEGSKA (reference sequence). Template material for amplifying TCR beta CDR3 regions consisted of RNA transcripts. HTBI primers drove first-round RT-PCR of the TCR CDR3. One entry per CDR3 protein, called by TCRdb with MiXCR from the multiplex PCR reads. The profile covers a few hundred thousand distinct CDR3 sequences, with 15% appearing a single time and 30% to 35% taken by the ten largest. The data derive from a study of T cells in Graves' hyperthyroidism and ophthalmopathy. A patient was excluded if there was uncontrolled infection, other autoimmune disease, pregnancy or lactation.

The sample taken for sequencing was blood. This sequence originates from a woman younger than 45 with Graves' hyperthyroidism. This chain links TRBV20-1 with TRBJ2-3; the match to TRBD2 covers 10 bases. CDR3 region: CSARDSSGGGLDTQYF. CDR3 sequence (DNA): TGCAGTGCTAGAGATTCTAGCGGGGGTGGTCTGGATACGCAGTATTTT.